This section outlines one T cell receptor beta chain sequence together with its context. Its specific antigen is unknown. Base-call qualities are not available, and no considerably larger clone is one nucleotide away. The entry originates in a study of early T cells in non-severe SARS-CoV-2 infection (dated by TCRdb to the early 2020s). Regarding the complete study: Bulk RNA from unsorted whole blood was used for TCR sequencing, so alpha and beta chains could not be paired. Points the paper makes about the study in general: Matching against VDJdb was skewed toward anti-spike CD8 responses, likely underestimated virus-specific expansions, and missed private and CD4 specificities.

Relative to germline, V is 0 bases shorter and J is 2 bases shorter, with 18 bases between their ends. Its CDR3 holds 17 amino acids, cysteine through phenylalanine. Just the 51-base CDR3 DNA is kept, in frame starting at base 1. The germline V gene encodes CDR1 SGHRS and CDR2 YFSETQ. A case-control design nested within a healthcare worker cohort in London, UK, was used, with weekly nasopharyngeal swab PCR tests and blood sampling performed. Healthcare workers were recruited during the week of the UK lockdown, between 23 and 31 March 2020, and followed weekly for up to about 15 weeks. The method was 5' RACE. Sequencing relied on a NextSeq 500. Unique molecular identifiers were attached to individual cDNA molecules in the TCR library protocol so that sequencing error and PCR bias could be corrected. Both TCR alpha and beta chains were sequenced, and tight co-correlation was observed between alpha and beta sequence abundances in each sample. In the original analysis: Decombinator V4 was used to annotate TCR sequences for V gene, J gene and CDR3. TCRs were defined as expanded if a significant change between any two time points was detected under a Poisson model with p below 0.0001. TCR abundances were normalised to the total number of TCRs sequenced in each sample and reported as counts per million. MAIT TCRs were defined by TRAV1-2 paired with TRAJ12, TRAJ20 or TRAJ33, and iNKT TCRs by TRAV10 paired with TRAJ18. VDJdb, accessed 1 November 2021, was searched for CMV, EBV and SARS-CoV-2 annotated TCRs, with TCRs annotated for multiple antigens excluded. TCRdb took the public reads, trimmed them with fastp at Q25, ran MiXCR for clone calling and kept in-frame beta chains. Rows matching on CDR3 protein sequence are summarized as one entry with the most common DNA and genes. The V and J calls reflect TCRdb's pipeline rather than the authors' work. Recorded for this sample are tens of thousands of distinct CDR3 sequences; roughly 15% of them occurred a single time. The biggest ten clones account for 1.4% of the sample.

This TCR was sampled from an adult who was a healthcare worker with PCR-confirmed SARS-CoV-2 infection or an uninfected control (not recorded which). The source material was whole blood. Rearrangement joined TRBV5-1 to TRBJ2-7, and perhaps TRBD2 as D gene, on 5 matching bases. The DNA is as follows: TGCGCCAGCAGCTTGGCTGCCGGAGGTGCGCCTCCCTACGAGCAGTACTTC. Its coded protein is CASSLAAGGAPPYEQYF.